Listed below are T cell receptor beta chains from one sample, sequenced in a study of CD8 T cells in ankylosing spondylitis. A single record per CDR3 protein comes from TCRdb applying MiXCR to the 5' RACE reads. The data show some 130,000 distinct CDR3 sequences, roughly 13% seen once. What was sequenced was blood, either unsorted or a sorted T cell fraction (not recorded which). The source of these receptors is a female donor with ankylosing spondylitis or in good health (not recorded which). The CDR3 runs from the conserved cysteine through the conserved F or W. A D gene is named only where the DNA matches it firmly. The listing skips clone size in some rows; elsewhere it reads once, few, many or a size class.

size: many
D: .
V: TRBV9
J: TRBJ2-1
CDR3: CASSVNTGSYNEQFF
DNA: TGTGCCAGCAGCGTAAACACGGGATCCTACAATGAGCAGTTCTTC

size: many
D: .
V: TRBV3-1
J: TRBJ1-3
CDR3: CASSQTESSGNTIYF
DNA: TGTGCCAGCAGCCAAACAGAGAGCTCTGGAAACACCATATATTTT

size: many
D: .
V: TRBV19
J: TRBJ1-6
CDR3: CASTPGRHLNSPLHF
DNA: TGTGCCAGTACCCCGGGACGGCATCTTAATTCACCCCTCCACTTT

size: .
D: .
V: TRBV9
J: TRBJ2-7
CDR3: CASSVAGQNPYEQYF
DNA: TGTGCCAGCAGCGTAGCCGGACAGAATCCCTACGAGCAGTACTTC

size: few
D: TRBD2
V: TRBV11-2
J: TRBJ2-1
CDR3: CASSFIAGGVNRSSSYNEQFF
DNA: TGTGCCAGCAGCTTCATAGCGGGGGGGGTAAACCGTTCGAGCTCCTACAATGAGCAGTTCTTC

size: .
D: TRBD2
V: TRBV5-1
J: TRBJ2-1
CDR3: CASSLTLAGGLNEQFF
DNA: TGCGCCAGCAGCTTGACACTAGCGGGGGGCCTCAATGAGCAGTTCTTC

size: few
D: TRBD1
V: TRBV7-9
J: TRBJ2-7
CDR3: CASSGTGRTYEQYF
DNA: TGTGCCAGCAGCGGGACAGGGAGGACCTACGAGCAGTACTTC

size: many
D: TRBD2
V: TRBV20-1
J: TRBJ2-1
CDR3: CSAPRAGPKDNEQFF
DNA: TGCAGTGCCCCTCGAGCGGGGCCGAAGGACAATGAGCAGTTCTTC

size: many
D: TRBD1
V: TRBV5-1
J: TRBJ2-3
CDR3: CASSLARTGGADTQYF
DNA: TGCGCCAGCAGCTTGGCCCGGACAGGGGGCGCAGATACGCAGTATTTT

size: many
D: .
V: TRBV29-1
J: TRBJ2-2
CDR3: CSVVGNTGELFF
DNA: TGCAGCGTTGTGGGGAACACCGGGGAGCTGTTTTTT

size: few
D: .
V: TRBV7-2
J: TRBJ2-3
CDR3: CASSLDLGAPDTQYF
DNA: TGTGCCAGCAGCTTGGACCTAGGTGCCCCAGATACGCAGTATTTT

size: many
D: TRBD2
V: TRBV12-3/TRBV12-4
J: TRBJ2-1
CDR3: CASSKREDEQFF
DNA: TGTGCCAGCAGTAAACGGGAGGATGAGCAGTTCTTC

size: many
D: .
V: TRBV2
J: TRBJ2-1
CDR3: CASADKVAYNEQFF
DNA: TGTGCCAGCGCAGACAAGGTGGCCTACAATGAGCAGTTCTTC

size: many
D: TRBD2
V: TRBV6-1
J: TRBJ2-1
CDR3: CASSQGLVLNNEQFF
DNA: TGTGCCAGCAGCCAGGGACTAGTTCTCAACAATGAGCAGTTCTTC

size: many
D: TRBD1
V: TRBV20-1
J: TRBJ2-1
CDR3: CSARGGTGLSNEQFF
DNA: TGCAGTGCTAGAGGCGGGACAGGGCTATCGAATGAGCAGTTCTTC

size: many
D: .
V: TRBV7-8
J: TRBJ1-1
CDR3: CASSHNEVNTEAFF
DNA: TGTGCCAGCAGCCACAACGAGGTGAACACTGAAGCTTTCTTT

size: many
D: TRBD1
V: TRBV5-1
J: TRBJ2-7
CDR3: CASRRETGAYEQYF
DNA: TGCGCCAGCAGGAGAGAGACAGGGGCCTACGAGCAGTACTTC

size: few
D: .
V: TRBV19
J: TRBJ1-6
CDR3: CASNRDNNSPLHF
DNA: TGTGCCAGTAACCGGGACAACAATTCACCCCTCCACTTT

size: .
D: .
V: TRBV20-1
J: TRBJ2-7
CDR3: CSAGEGYEQYF
DNA: TGCAGTGCGGGAGAGGGCTACGAGCAGTACTTC

size: .
D: .
V: TRBV20-1
J: TRBJ1-3
CDR3: CSARDGLMSGNTIYF
DNA: TGCAGTGCTAGGGACGGCCTTATGAGTGGAAACACCATATATTTT

size: .
D: TRBD1
V: TRBV5-6
J: TRBJ2-1
CDR3: CASSPWTGYNEQFF
DNA: TGTGCCAGCAGCCCCTGGACAGGATACAATGAGCAGTTCTTC

size: few
D: .
V: TRBV6-2/TRBV6-3
J: TRBJ2-5
CDR3: CASSPKETQYF
DNA: TGTGCCAGCAGCCCTAAAGAGACCCAGTACTTC

size: few
D: .
V: TRBV3-1
J: TRBJ2-2
CDR3: CASSTTVAVNTGELFF
DNA: TGTGCCAGCTCCACGACGGTAGCGGTTAACACCGGGGAGCTGTTTTTT

size: many
D: .
V: TRBV20-1
J: TRBJ2-5
CDR3: CSARVGGGQETQYF
DNA: TGCAGTGCTAGAGTAGGGGGGGGCCAAGAGACCCAGTACTTC

size: few
D: TRBD2
V: TRBV4-1
J: TRBJ2-5
CDR3: CASSDGLADQETQYF
DNA: TGCGCCAGCAGCGATGGACTAGCGGACCAAGAGACCCAGTACTTC

size: .
D: TRBD1
V: TRBV30
J: TRBJ1-6
CDR3: CAWSPGTENSPLHF
DNA: TGTGCCTGGAGCCCCGGGACAGAGAATTCACCCCTCCACTTT

size: .
D: .
V: TRBV5-6
J: TRBJ2-3
CDR3: CASSFPGPGGPDTQYF
DNA: TGTGCCAGCAGCTTTCCGGGACCCGGGGGCCCAGATACGCAGTATTTT

size: many
D: TRBD1
V: TRBV29-1
J: TRBJ1-4
CDR3: CSVGTVNSNEKLFF
DNA: TGCAGCGTCGGGACAGTTAATTCTAATGAAAAACTGTTTTTT

size: .
D: .
V: TRBV5-6
J: TRBJ1-1
CDR3: CASSLPHAGTNTEAFF
DNA: TGTGCCAGCAGCTTGCCACACGCGGGGACGAACACTGAAGCTTTCTTT

size: once
D: .
V: TRBV9
J: TRBJ2-7
CDR3: CASSVGRVGEQCF
DNA: TGTGCCAGCAGCGTAGGAAGGGTCGGAGAGCAGTGCTTC

size: many
D: .
V: TRBV29-1
J: TRBJ1-2
CDR3: CSVDGGLNYGYTF
DNA: TGCAGCGTTGATGGGGGGCTAAACTATGGCTACACCTTC

size: many
D: .
V: TRBV20-1
J: TRBJ2-7
CDR3: CSAPRTQGVGEQYF
DNA: TGCAGTGCTCCAAGGACACAGGGAGTGGGCGAGCAGTACTTC

size: many
D: .
V: TRBV20-1
J: TRBJ2-1
CDR3: CSARVIVSAGGNEQFF
DNA: TGCAGTGCTAGAGTTATAGTATCGGCAGGAGGCAATGAGCAGTTCTTC

size: few
D: .
V: TRBV20-1
J: TRBJ2-5
CDR3: CSARDSRGETQYF
DNA: TGCAGTGCGAGGGACTCGCGAGGGGAGACCCAGTACTTC

size: .
D: .
V: TRBV10-3
J: TRBJ1-1
CDR3: CAISETAEAFF
DNA: TGTGCCATCAGTGAGACGGCGGAAGCTTTCTTT

size: many
D: TRBD2
V: TRBV29-1
J: TRBJ2-3
CDR3: CSVERGYTDTQYF
DNA: TGCAGCGTAGAGCGGGGTTACACAGATACGCAGTATTTT

size: .
D: .
V: TRBV11-1
J: TRBJ2-1
CDR3: CASSLEGQRNNEQFF
DNA: TGTGCCAGCAGCTTAGAAGGACAGCGAAACAATGAGCAGTTCTTC

size: many
D: .
V: TRBV12-3/TRBV12-4
J: TRBJ2-5
CDR3: CASSLAGTQTQYF
DNA: TGTGCCAGCAGTTTAGCCGGGACTCAGACCCAGTACTTC